This entry lists 6 T cell receptor beta chains sequenced from one sample in a study of T cell clonality in common variable immunodeficiency. Data came from immunoSEQ multiplex PCR; TCRdb stores just in-frame clones and leaves some out. The counts give 35,000 to 55,000 clones, none of them seen only once; about 0.67% is held by the top ten. Input material: peripheral blood mononuclear cells. The receptors stem from a person aged 18-69 years in good health.

This clone appeared many times. The read ends 3 residues before the CDR3 terminus; that terminus is restored from the germline J gene. V usage is TRBV7-9 and J usage is TRBJ2-3; perhaps TRBD1 as D (6 bases). CDR3 length: 13 amino acids. With 8 bases removed from V and 6 bases from J, the gap between germline ends came to 15 bases. Germline loops: CDR1 SEHNR, CDR2 FQNEAQ (reference sequence). CDR3 residues: CASSGGGEDTQYF. The part of the CDR3 DNA that was read is TGTGCCAGCTCCGGTGGGGGCGAGGATACG.

This clone was counted ten times or more. An end of the junction differs from the germline gene, which may be a read error. Sequencing ends 3 residues short of the CDR3 end; the germline J gene provides the rest. This chain uses TRBV7-7 with TRBJ2-5, with 9 bases fitting TRBD2. Germline assignment: CDR1 SSHAT and CDR2 FNYEAQ (reference sequence). CDR3 length: 16 residues. The CDR3 is CASSQSGTSLIETQYF. The CDR3 bases that were read are TGTGCTAGCAGCCAATCCGGGACTAGCCTCATCGAGACC.

This clone was picked up many times. The read is 3 residues too short to cover the CDR3 end, so that end is filled in from the germline J gene. This chain connects TRBV5-1 to TRBJ2-3, with D possibly matching TRBD2 (7 bases). V was pared by 4 bases and J by 0 bases, with 15 bases between. This CDR3 is built from 16 residues. Germline lookup yields CDR1 SGHRS and CDR2 YFSETQ. CDR3 sequence reads: CASSRGGGSSTDTQYF. The covered CDR3 bases are TGCGCCAGCAGCCGGGGAGGGGGAAGCAGCACAGATACG.

The sample holds many counts of this clone. The DNA ends 3 residues before the CDR3 does, and the rest of the CDR3 is filled in from the germline J gene. This chain joins TRBV28 and TRBJ1-1, with TRBD1 as a possible D gene (5 bases). This CDR3 has 13 amino acids. Germline CDR1 MDHEN, CDR2 SYDVKM. The DNA read from the CDR3 is TGTGCCAGCAGAAACTATCAGGGAGCCGAA. It translates to CASRNYQGAE. The whole CDR3 protein reads CASRNYQGAEAFF.

This clone has a count of ten or more. The read ends 3 residues shy of where the CDR3 ends; the end is completed using the germline J gene. This chain links TRBV6-2 or TRBV6-3 with TRBJ1-4; 10 bases align to TRBD1. Germline CDR1 reads MNHEY; CDR2 reads SVGEGT. The V segment lost 6 bases and the J segment 7 bases; nucleotides outside the gene matches: 2. The CDR3 length is 13 residues. CDR3 residues: CASSDRGPEKLFF. CDR3 DNA, as far as it was read: TGTGCCAGCAGCGACAGGGGGCCTGAAAAA.

This clone was counted many times. The read ends 3 residues shy of where the CDR3 ends; the end is completed using the germline J gene. J is TRBJ1-4 and V is TRBV20-1, with 7 nucleotides matching TRBD1. This CDR3 is built from 14 residues. Germline CDR1 DFQATT, CDR2 SNEGSKA (reference sequence). V gave up 5 bases and J gave up 5 bases; unmatched junction bases: 8. The CDR3 DNA, read in part, is TGCAGTGCTGGAACACAGGGGTACAATGAAAAA. This encodes CSAGTQGYNEK. The CDR3 in full is CSAGTQGYNEKLFF.